Listed here are 3 T cell receptor beta chains from one sample, sequenced in a study of T cell repertoires in cytomegalovirus infection. TCRdb itself ran the reads through MiXCR, one entry per CDR3 protein. The sample consists of under 200,000 distinct CDR3 sequences, 9.5% of them appearing once. Sequencing used PBMCs. These receptors all come from a human donor in good health (CMV status not recorded). Some clones in this sample may be carry-over from other donors' samples.

The V gene is TRBV20-1, the J gene TRBJ2-4, with TRBD2 as a possible D gene (7 bases). CDR3 size: 15 residues. Germline CDR1 reads DFQATT; CDR2 reads SNEGSKA (reference sequence). The V end was cut by 6 bases, the J end by 1 base, with 16 bases between. CDR3 sequence: CSAQGRVLAKNIQYF. CDR3 coding DNA: TGCAGTGCCCAGGGGAGGGTGCTTGCCAAAAACATTCAGTACTTC.

This clonotype appeared many times. CDR3 amino acids: CASSLAGHGYTF. The DNA of the CDR3 is TGTGCCAGCAGTTTAGCAGGACACGGCTACACCTTC. The chain links TRBV28 to TRBJ1-2, with D possibly TRBD1 on 5 matching bases. Germline lookup yields CDR1 MDHEN and CDR2 SYDVKM. This CDR3 has 12 residues. V was shortened by 2 bases and J by 8 bases, with 9 bases between the two germline ends.

This clonotype occurred many times. The DNA of the CDR3 is TGTGCCAGCAGCTTAGTGGGACAGGGTACAGCCGAGCAGTACTTC. Translation gives CASSLVGQGTAEQYF. The J gene is TRBJ2-7, the V gene TRBV7-2; TRBD1 matches at 9 bases. The V segment lost 1 base and the J segment 6 bases; nucleotides outside the gene matches: 7. CDR3 length equals 15 residues. Per germline, CDR1 SGHTA and CDR2 FQGNSA.